These T cell receptor beta chains were read from a single sample in a study of human T cells and chemical hapten exposure. Each CDR3 protein is one row after TCRdb ran MiXCR on the RACE reads. The sample includes some 60,000 distinct CDR3 sequences, around 11% of them seen just once. This material consisted of whole blood, taken in connection with sensitization to the hapten diphenylcyclopropenone (DPC). The receptor source for this set is a woman in her forties with alopecia areata. Some clones in this sample may be carry-over from other donors' samples. Each CDR3 is given with its conserved first and last residue. A D gene is named only where the DNA matches it firmly. Not every row has a clone size; where given, it reads once, few, many or a size class.

D,J,size,V,DNA,CDR3
-,TRBJ2-1,many,TRBV20-1,TGCAGTGCTAGAGATCTAGAAAGCTCCTACAATGAGCAGTTCTTC,CSARDLESSYNEQFF
-,TRBJ1-1,many,TRBV6-6,TGTGCCAGCAGCCCGGCCGGGACAAGGATGACTGAAGCTTTCTTT,CASSPAGTRMTEAFF
TRBD1,TRBJ1-3,-,TRBV4-3,TGCGCCAGCAGCCAAGAGGACAGGGCCGGAAACACCATATATTTT,CASSQEDRAGNTIYF
-,TRBJ2-5,few,TRBV6-2/TRBV6-3,TGTGCCAGCAGTTCCACGTCGACCCAGTACTTC,CASSSTSTQYF
-,TRBJ2-1,-,TRBV12-3/TRBV12-4,TGTGCCAGCGGAGCCCAGGGGGGCTCCCTCTACAATGAGCAGTTCTTC,CASGAQGGSLYNEQFF
-,TRBJ1-1,many,TRBV7-9,TGTGCCAGCAGCTTAGTATCGGGGGCGGGCACTGAAGCTTTCTTT,CASSLVSGAGTEAFF
-,TRBJ1-1,-,TRBV9,TGTGCCAGCAGCTCTAAAGTGAACACTGAAGCTTTCTTT,CASSSKVNTEAFF
-,TRBJ2-5,many,TRBV6-5,TGTGCCAGCAGTTACCGGCGAGCAGAGACCCAGTACTTC,CASSYRRAETQYF
-,TRBJ2-5,-,TRBV6-2/TRBV6-3,TGTGCCAGCGGGCAAGAGACCCAGTACTTC,CASGQETQYF
TRBD2,TRBJ2-1,many,TRBV7-9,TGTGCCAGCAGCCCCCCCGGGGAGGGGGAGCAGTTCTTC,CASSPPGEGEQFF
TRBD2,TRBJ2-7,many,TRBV3-1,TGTGCCAGCAGTCGAGCGGGGGGCGCAGCCGACGAGCAGTACTTC,CASSRAGGAADEQYF
TRBD1,TRBJ1-5,many,TRBV12-3/TRBV12-4,TGTGCCAGCAGTTCCGGACAGGGAGTCCAGCCCCAGCATTTT,CASSSGQGVQPQHF
-,TRBJ2-2,many,TRBV7-7,TGTGCTAGCAGCCCACGTGTGGGGGGCACCGGGGAGCTGTTTTTT,CASSPRVGGTGELFF
-,TRBJ1-1,many,TRBV6-2/TRBV6-3,TGTGCCAGCGGGGGCTCGAGGGACACTGAAGCTTTCTTT,CASGGSRDTEAFF
TRBD2,TRBJ2-1,-,TRBV9,TGTGCCAGCAGCGTAGCTAGCGGGGGGAACAATGAGCAGTTCTTC,CASSVASGGNNEQFF
TRBD2,TRBJ2-1,-,TRBV20-1,TGCAGTGCTTTATTAGCGGGAGAAAGTGAGCAGTTCTTC,CSALLAGESEQFF
-,TRBJ2-7,many,TRBV3-1,TGTGCCAGCAGGGGGAGAGGCTCCTACGAGCAGTACTTC,CASRGRGSYEQYF
-,TRBJ2-2,few,TRBV5-1,TGCGCCAGCAGCTTGACAGCCGCGAACACCGGGGAGCTGTTTTTT,CASSLTAANTGELFF
TRBD2,TRBJ2-4,-,TRBV9,TGTGCCAGCAGCGCTCTACCGGGACTAGGAAACATTCAGTACTTC,CASSALPGLGNIQYF
TRBD1,TRBJ2-2,few,TRBV5-4,TGTGCCAGCAGCGTTAACAGGGGAAACACCGGGGAGCTGTTTTTT,CASSVNRGNTGELFF
TRBD1,TRBJ1-1,many,TRBV5-5,TGTGCCAGCAGCTCTACCGGGACAGGGGGATGGCGGGGAGCTTTCTTT,CASSSTGTGGWRGAFF
-,TRBJ2-3,-,TRBV6-5,TGTGCCAGCAGCCTATGGGGACTTTCAGATACGCAGTATTTT,CASSLWGLSDTQYF
TRBD1,TRBJ2-5,-,TRBV12-3/TRBV12-4,TGTGCCAGCAGCCGAACGGTGGGACAGGGTCGGAAGACCCAGTACTTC,CASSRTVGQGRKTQYF
TRBD2,TRBJ2-2,many,TRBV6-2/TRBV6-3,TGTGCCAGCCGAACTAGCGGGGGGAACACCGGGGAGCTGTTTTTT,CASRTSGGNTGELFF
TRBD1,TRBJ2-7,many,TRBV29-1,TGCAGCGTTGGGCCGGACAGGGACTACGAGCAGTACTTC,CSVGPDRDYEQYF
-,TRBJ2-1,few,TRBV7-9,TGTGCCAGCAGCTCGAGTACGCCCGGGCTAATGGGTAACAATGAGCAGTTCTTC,CASSSSTPGLMGNNEQFF
TRBD1,TRBJ2-2,-,TRBV2,TGTGCCAGCAGAGCAGGGGGAACCGGGGAGCTGTTTTTT,CASRAGGTGELFF
-,TRBJ2-1,few,TRBV15,TGTGCCACCAGCAGAGAAACGAGCGGGCTCCCCTACAATGAGCAGTTCTTC,CATSRETSGLPYNEQFF